Listed here is a single T cell receptor (beta chain). Its target is unknown. The data stem from a study of beta chain features in type 1 diabetes. The CDR3 contains 14 residues. V lost 4 bases and J lost 5, with 12 bases in between. The germline CDR1 and CDR2 sequences are MNHNS and SASEGT. Findings and limits, study-wide: TCRB CDR3s from Type 1 diabetes patients were moderately but significantly shorter in all four CD4+ subsets.

What was sequenced were expressed TCRB transcripts, since all of the isolated RNA had been reverse transcribed. Produced via immunoSEQ multiplex PCR; TCRdb's table is partial and in-frame only. The sample lists about 650,000 clones, around 12% seen once, with more than 0.095% in the top ten. The specimen was naive CD4+ T cells from blood. The chain couples TRBV6-1 to TRBJ1-5; D not resolved. This TCR came from a man aged 30 to 45 with type 1 diabetes. The CDR3 is CASSVTELDQPQHF. The CDR3 nucleotides are TGTGCCAGCAGTGTGACGGAGCTAGATCAGCCCCAGCATTTT.